This TCR beta chain was documented in a study of cytomegalovirus exposure and HLA in healthy donors. Both 60 Vbeta primers and 13 Jbeta primers went into the PCR. TCRdb keeps only in-frame clones here, not all; method: immunoSEQ multiplex PCR. Its table lists 90,000 to 120,000 clones. The length of the CDR3 is 16 residues. Trimming pared 3 bases from V and 10 bases from J, leaving 19 bases between. CDR1 is LNHDA, CDR2 SQIVND, per germline (reference sequence). The receptor was isolated from a man in his fifties in good health and CMV-seronegative. This chain connects TRBV19 to TRBJ1-6; no clear D. Sequencing was carried out using PBMCs. CDR3 DNA: TGTGCCAGTAGTATCGAGGTAGGCTACCGGGAGTCACCCCTCCACTTT. This sequence encodes CASSIEVGYRESPLHF. The complete variable domain, with remaining parts taken from reference TRBV19 and TRBJ1-6, reads DGGITQSPKYLFRKEGQNVTLSCEQNLNHDAMYWYRQDPGQGLRLIYYSQIVNDFQKGDIAEGYSVSREKKESFPLTVTSAQKNPTAFYLCASSIEVGYRESPLHFGNGTRLTVT.